This is a list of T cell receptor beta chains from one sample in a study of molecular identifiers for immune sequencing clone quantification. Each CDR3 protein gets one entry after TCRdb re-called the PCR reads with MiXCR. The table shows around 470,000 distinct CDR3 sequences, with 20% to 25% occurring only once. The sequenced material came from naive CD8+ T cells from blood, with Jurkat cell RNA spiked in. The receptors were sampled from a human donor in good health. Some libraries in this study had Jurkat cell RNA spiked in. The conserved cysteine and the conserved F or W are not part of the CDR3 here.

v_gene: TRBV4-1; j_gene: TRBJ1-6; CDR3aa: ASSQDRANSPLH
v_gene: TRBV24-1; j_gene: TRBJ2-3; CDR3aa: ATSVGITDTQY
v_gene: TRBV12-5; j_gene: TRBJ1-1; CDR3aa: ASGFGADTEAF
v_gene: TRBV5-6; j_gene: TRBJ2-1; CDR3aa: ASSPGLADNEQF
v_gene: TRBV20-1; j_gene: TRBJ2-1; CDR3aa: SGGGGWETARRNEQF
v_gene: TRBV4-3; j_gene: TRBJ2-2; CDR3aa: ASSQDEVNTGELF
v_gene: TRBV29-1; j_gene: TRBJ1-1; CDR3aa: SVTTRPDRVVTEAF
v_gene: TRBV6-2/TRBV6-3; j_gene: TRBJ1-6; CDR3aa: ASSQGAALDSPLH
v_gene: TRBV20-1; j_gene: TRBJ2-3; CDR3aa: SAAGGSTDTQY
v_gene: TRBV7-8; j_gene: TRBJ1-1; CDR3aa: ASSSHGTRDTEAF
v_gene: TRBV7-2; j_gene: TRBJ2-7; CDR3aa: ASSPMLSGRLEQY
v_gene: TRBV7-8; j_gene: TRBJ1-3; CDR3aa: ASSSQAATGNTIY
v_gene: TRBV24-1; j_gene: TRBJ2-2; CDR3aa: ATSDTRTGELF
v_gene: TRBV7-9; j_gene: TRBJ2-7; CDR3aa: ASSLMRGDPNYEQY
v_gene: TRBV12-3/TRBV12-4; j_gene: TRBJ2-5; CDR3aa: ASKLANQGTQY
v_gene: TRBV28; j_gene: TRBJ1-1; CDR3aa: ASSPGGGLLYTEAF
v_gene: TRBV4-1; j_gene: TRBJ1-1; CDR3aa: ASSQRLYTEAF
v_gene: TRBV20-1; j_gene: TRBJ2-7; CDR3aa: SARTGAVSYEQY
v_gene: TRBV6-5; j_gene: TRBJ2-2; CDR3aa: ASSYDPATNTGELF
v_gene: TRBV2; j_gene: TRBJ1-5; CDR3aa: ASSASGGWGNQPQH
v_gene: TRBV19; j_gene: TRBJ2-5; CDR3aa: ASSGGHLDQY
v_gene: TRBV24-1; j_gene: TRBJ2-1; CDR3aa: ATSDSDIPYNEQF
v_gene: TRBV28; j_gene: TRBJ2-7; CDR3aa: ASSLSGPAGEY
v_gene: TRBV6-2/TRBV6-3; j_gene: TRBJ1-5; CDR3aa: ASSSATPWEPQH
v_gene: TRBV23-1; j_gene: TRBJ2-3; CDR3aa: ANIRGESSGTDTQY
v_gene: TRBV15; j_gene: TRBJ1-1; CDR3aa: ATSRYRGRNTEAF
v_gene: TRBV19; j_gene: TRBJ1-4; CDR3aa: ASSMGTQGLF
v_gene: TRBV6-5; j_gene: TRBJ2-1; CDR3aa: ASSTRPGGYNEQF
v_gene: TRBV27; j_gene: TRBJ1-1; CDR3aa: ASSLSNQGPLNTEAF
v_gene: TRBV7-9; j_gene: TRBJ2-7; CDR3aa: ASSLEPGQGFYEQY
v_gene: TRBV7-6; j_gene: TRBJ2-7; CDR3aa: ASSTLGAYEQY
v_gene: TRBV15; j_gene: TRBJ1-1; CDR3aa: ATSDPGQGSTEAF
v_gene: TRBV6-2/TRBV6-3; j_gene: TRBJ2-7; CDR3aa: ASSNEGPGPYREQY
v_gene: TRBV27; j_gene: TRBJ1-4; CDR3aa: ASSLRGAANEKLF
v_gene: TRBV7-9; j_gene: TRBJ2-3; CDR3aa: ASSPERTSGFTDTQY
v_gene: TRBV23-1; j_gene: TRBJ2-7; CDR3aa: ASKPSQTSGRAIYEQY
v_gene: TRBV4-1; j_gene: TRBJ1-1; CDR3aa: ASSRLGDTEAF
v_gene: TRBV6-2/TRBV6-3; j_gene: TRBJ2-7; CDR3aa: ASSYPGQGGPDEQY
v_gene: TRBV9; j_gene: TRBJ2-3; CDR3aa: ASSVRTSSTDTQY
v_gene: TRBV27; j_gene: TRBJ2-2; CDR3aa: ASSFTLTSGRAFGELF
v_gene: TRBV20-1; j_gene: TRBJ2-7; CDR3aa: SARGRSGSPYEQY
v_gene: TRBV5-8; j_gene: TRBJ2-7; CDR3aa: ASSWEDAYEQY
v_gene: TRBV30; j_gene: TRBJ2-3; CDR3aa: AWSLGTSGGRAFYGTDTQY
v_gene: TRBV28; j_gene: TRBJ1-4; CDR3aa: ASSYDMDRANEKLF
v_gene: TRBV5-6; j_gene: TRBJ2-7; CDR3aa: ASSDPTGEFSCEQY
v_gene: TRBV20-1; j_gene: TRBJ2-7; CDR3aa: SARDSADSYEQY
v_gene: TRBV4-1; j_gene: TRBJ2-3; CDR3aa: ASSQDSTADTQY
v_gene: TRBV4-1; j_gene: TRBJ2-3; CDR3aa: ASSQIGLAGEDTQY
v_gene: TRBV6-6; j_gene: TRBJ1-5; CDR3aa: ASSWLDASNQPQH
v_gene: TRBV18; j_gene: TRBJ2-5; CDR3aa: ASSPRDGETQY
v_gene: TRBV20-1; j_gene: TRBJ2-2; CDR3aa: SASIANTGELF
v_gene: TRBV4-2; j_gene: TRBJ2-3; CDR3aa: ASSQGTGKDTQY
v_gene: TRBV9; j_gene: TRBJ2-3; CDR3aa: ASTFGGSSTDTQY
v_gene: TRBV4-1; j_gene: TRBJ1-5; CDR3aa: ASSQSHPGGGRQPQH
v_gene: TRBV30; j_gene: TRBJ2-2; CDR3aa: AWSMKNTGELF
v_gene: TRBV11-2; j_gene: TRBJ2-5; CDR3aa: ASSTWDRGETQY
v_gene: TRBV9; j_gene: TRBJ2-3; CDR3aa: ASSEERASTDTQY
v_gene: TRBV9; j_gene: TRBJ2-1; CDR3aa: AGSVSYGSFNEQF
v_gene: TRBV6-1; j_gene: TRBJ1-2; CDR3aa: ASSESRTGGDGYT